The text below deals with one T cell receptor beta chain. This clone turned up a few times. Its antigen remains undetermined. No quality values exist for individual bases; no much larger clone is one base distant. To sequence the TCRbeta CDR3 region, genomic DNA was isolated from the sorted cells. TCRbeta CDR3 regions were sequenced using the immunoSEQ Assay. Entries here come from immuneACCESS through TCRdb and include only in-frame sequences with V and J called. Some clones fail to appear in such tables; in the studies checked, an unresolved V gene covers under half of the shortfall, and the cause of the remainder is unknown. This sample holds about 19,000 clones; approximately 85% were observed only once. The ten largest clones represent less than 65% of the sample. The data derive from a study of OX40 agonist ivuxolimab in advanced cancers. Regarding the research as a whole: Ivuxolimab was a fully human IgG2 agonistic monoclonal antibody targeting the costimulatory receptor OX40 (CD134). Peripheral TCRbeta sequencing was intended to test whether TCR sequence diversity was altered and clonal T-cell expansion was caused by ivuxolimab. Partial responses were achieved by three dose-escalation patients, of whom one had hepatocellular carcinoma and two had cutaneous melanoma. Among the roughly 50 dose-escalation patients, 19 had hepatocellular carcinoma, some 15 melanoma, 9 renal cell carcinoma and 9 head and neck cancer. Patients were allowed to have had prior anti-PD-1, anti-PD-L1 or anti-CTLA-4 therapy, and less than 45% of the dose-escalation patients had previously received checkpoint inhibitors. In the dose-escalation cohort, nearly 85% of patients were male, and the mean age was 60 years with a range of roughly 23 to 90. The paper reports the monotherapy dose-escalation portion (N ≈ 52 patients) of the phase I ivuxolimab trial. Intravenous ivuxolimab was administered to patients every 2 weeks at six dose levels: 0.01, 0.1, 0.3, 1.5, 3 and 10 mg/kg.

In the germline V gene (reference sequence), CDR1 corresponds to LNHNV and CDR2 to YYDKDF. Reading from cysteine to phenylalanine, the CDR3 counts 14 amino acids. Only the CDR3 DNA is retained, 42 bases long and in frame from the first base. V and J lose 3 bases and 2 bases, and a span of 8 bases separates them. General conclusions and limits of the study: Antigen specificity was not determined for the clonally expanded peripheral T cells. After ivuxolimab, expanded clones were on average more numerous among CD8+ T cells than among CD4+ T cells. In partial responders in the 0.1-3.0 mg/kg groups, normalized peripheral clonal expansion was found to be among the lowest, especially among CD8+ T cells. Low levels of normalized T-cell clonal expansion were also seen in some nonresponding patients. Clonal expansion of both CD4+ and CD8+ blood T cells was observed from baseline to week 6 at doses 0.1 to 3.0 mg/kg.

The trial excluded patients who had a history of autoimmune disease or were on systemic immunosuppression. Peripheral blood for TCR sequencing was drawn from every dose cohort at baseline, at cycle 4 day 1 and at cycle 7 day 1. Samples came from an open-label, multicenter, first-in-human phase I dose-escalation trial of ivuxolimab. Adults with locally advanced or metastatic head and neck squamous cell, hepatocellular, melanoma or renal cell carcinoma were enrolled in the trial. Before TCR sequencing, CD4+ T cells and CD8+ T cells from peripheral blood were sorted into separate populations. The sequencing used CD4+ or CD8+ T cells sorted from blood, collected in a trial of the OX40 agonist ivuxolimab. The receptor chain draws on TRBV15 and TRBJ1-5, with the D gene call left open. This sequence originates from an adult with an advanced solid tumor such as melanoma, head and neck, liver or kidney cancer. At the DNA level, the sequence is TGTGCCACCAGCAGCCGGACCGGCAATCAGCCCCAGCATTTT. Translated, it gives CATSSRTGNQPQHF.